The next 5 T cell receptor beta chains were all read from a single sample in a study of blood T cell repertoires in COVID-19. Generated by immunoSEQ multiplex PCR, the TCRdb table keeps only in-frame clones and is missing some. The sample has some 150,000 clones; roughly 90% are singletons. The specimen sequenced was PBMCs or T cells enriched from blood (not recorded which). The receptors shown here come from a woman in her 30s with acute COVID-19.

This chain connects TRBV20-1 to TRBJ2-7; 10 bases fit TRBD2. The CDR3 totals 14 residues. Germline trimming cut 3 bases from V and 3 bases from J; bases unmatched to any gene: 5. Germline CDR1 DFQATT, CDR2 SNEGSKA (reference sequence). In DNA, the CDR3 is TGCAGTGCTAGTCCGGCTAGCGGGAGCTACGAGCAGTACTTC. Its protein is CSASPASGSYEQYF.

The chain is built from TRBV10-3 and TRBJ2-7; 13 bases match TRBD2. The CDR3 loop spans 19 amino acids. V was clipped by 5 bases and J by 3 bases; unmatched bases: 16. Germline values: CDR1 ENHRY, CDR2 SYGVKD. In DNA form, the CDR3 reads TGTGCCATCAGTCCCACACCCGAGGGGACTAGCGGGATTCTCTACGAGCAGTACTTC. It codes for CAISPTPEGTSGILYEQYF.

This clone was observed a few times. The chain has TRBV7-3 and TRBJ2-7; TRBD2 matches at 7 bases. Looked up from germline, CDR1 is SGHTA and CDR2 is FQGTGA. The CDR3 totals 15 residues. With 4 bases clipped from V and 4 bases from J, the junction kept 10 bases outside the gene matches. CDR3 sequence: CASSSGVGEGYEQYF. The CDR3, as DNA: TGTGCCAGCAGCTCCGGGGTCGGGGAGGGATACGAGCAGTACTTC.

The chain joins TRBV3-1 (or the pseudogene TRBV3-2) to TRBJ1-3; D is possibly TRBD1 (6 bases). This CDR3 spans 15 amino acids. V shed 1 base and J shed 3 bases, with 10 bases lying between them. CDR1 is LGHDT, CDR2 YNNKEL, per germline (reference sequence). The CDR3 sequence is CASSQVQGFGNTIYF. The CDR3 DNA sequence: TGTGCCAGCAGCCAAGTACAGGGATTTGGAAACACCATATATTTT.

The CDR3, as DNA: TGTGCCAGCAGTTTATTAGGGTCAGACAGGGGAAGCTATGGCTACACCTTC. Its protein product is CASSLLGSDRGSYGYTF. The chain uses TRBV27 and TRBJ1-2; 8 bases match TRBD1. The CDR3 totals 17 residues. Germline lookup yields CDR1 MNHEY and CDR2 SMNVEV (reference sequence). V gave up 1 base and J gave up 4 bases; unmatched junction bases: 11.